The 2 T cell receptor beta chains below were found in one sample sequenced in a study of T cells after yellow fever vaccination. One entry per CDR3 protein results from TCRdb running MiXCR on the 5' RACE reads. Altogether roughly 350,000 distinct CDR3 sequences are present, roughly 3.9% being singletons, with the ten largest covering about 22%. The sequenced sample was PBMCs, obtained 5 days after the yellow fever booster vaccination. The receptor source for this set is a young man who received the YFV17D yellow fever vaccine.

In this sample, this clonotype turned up many times. The gene calls are TRBV10-3 and TRBJ1-6; D gene ambiguous. Germline-derived CDR1 and CDR2 are ENHRY and SYGVKD. The CDR3 is 16 residues long. The V and J ends lost 7 bases and 0 bases respectively, with 13 bases between them. The CDR3 DNA sequence: TGTGCCATCAAGGCGAGTCCTAGCTCCTATAATTCACCCCTCCACTTT. It yields the protein CAIKASPSSYNSPLHF.

This clonotype was observed at least ten times. CDR3 residues: CASSFFEGARTYNEQFF. As DNA, the CDR3 is TGTGCCAGCAGCTTTTTTGAGGGGGCGAGGACCTACAATGAGCAGTTCTTC. V and J are TRBV11-2 and TRBJ2-1, with 7 positions matching TRBD1. The CDR3 spans 17 residues. Germline V gene data show CDR1 as SGHAT and CDR2 as FQNNGV. The V and J ends lost 3 bases and 2 bases, in that order; junction bases with no gene match: 10.